The present T cell receptor (beta chain) was sequenced within a study of blood T cell repertoires in COVID-19. Study at large: The United States, Italy and Spain supplied acute and convalescent COVID-19 samples. Sources were T cells, B-cell-depleted T cells, or PBMCs; the material itself was cDNA or gDNA.

Authors' processing steps: Reference gene primers were amplified, and this amplification served to estimate nucleated cell counts. Here immunoSEQ multiplex PCR was the method, and the copy in TCRdb shows in-frame clones only, minus some. That table supplies the V and J calls and clone size; D and trimming were determined from the DNA. This sample yields a few hundred thousand clones, of which around 90% are seen a single time; about 6% belongs to the top ten. The clonotype originates from a young man who had recovered from COVID-19. Sequenced: peripheral blood.

This CDR3 is CSATGQLNTEAFF. The CDR3 nucleotides are TGCAGCGCAACGGGACAGCTGAACACTGAAGCTTTCTTT. V is TRBV29-1 and J is TRBJ1-1; 7 bases fit TRBD1. CDR1 is SQVTM and CDR2 is ANQGSEA in the germline V gene. The CDR3 covers 13 residues. V trimming: 7 bases; J trimming: 0 bases; junction bases outside the gene matches: 5.